A selection of T cell receptor beta chains follows, all from one sample in a study of human T cells and chemical hapten exposure. MiXCR, applied by TCRdb to the RACE reads, yields one record per CDR3 protein. The sample lists tens of thousands of distinct CDR3 sequences; about 14% were seen once. The sequences come from whole blood, collected in connection with sensitization to the hapten diphenylcyclopropenone (DPC). These receptor sequences come from a woman aged 45-65 years with alopecia areata. Some clones in this sample may be carry-over from other donors' samples. The CDR3 runs from the conserved cysteine through the conserved F or W. The D gene is left open where the match is weak. Not every row has a clone size; where given, it reads once, few, many or a size class.

abundance	v_gene	d_gene	j_gene	CDR3nt	CDR3aa
-	TRBV7-9	TRBD1	TRBJ1-5	TGTGCCAGCAGCCCGCGGACAGGTAATCAGCCCCAGCATTTT	CASSPRTGNQPQHF
few	TRBV12-3/TRBV12-4	-	TRBJ2-1	TGTGCCAGCAGTTTTCAGAGCTCCTACAATGAGCAGTTCTTC	CASSFQSSYNEQFF
few	TRBV29-1	-	TRBJ2-5	TGCAGCGTTGAAGATGATCGACAGGAAGAGACCCAGTACTTC	CSVEDDRQEETQYF
-	TRBV29-1	-	TRBJ2-4	TGCAGCGTTGAAGTATCCGGAGACATTCAGTACTTC	CSVEVSGDIQYF
few	TRBV15	-	TRBJ1-2	TGTGCCACCAGCAGAGATTACAGCGGCGGCTACACCTTC	CATSRDYSGGYTF
many	TRBV6-5	TRBD2	TRBJ2-5	TGTGCCAGCAGTGAACCGACTAGCGGGAGTGAGACCCAGTACTTC	CASSEPTSGSETQYF
-	TRBV11-3	-	TRBJ2-1	TGTGCCAGCAGCAAAAGCGGGCGATCCAGCTCCTACAATGAGCAGTTCTTC	CASSKSGRSSSYNEQFF
-	TRBV20-1	-	TRBJ1-2	TGCAGTGCTAGTGCGACAGATCTCTCTTATGGCTACACCTTC	CSASATDLSYGYTF
few	TRBV5-4	TRBD2	TRBJ2-7	TGTGCCAGCAAACCTTCGGGAGGGACCTACGAGCAGTACTTC	CASKPSGGTYEQYF
-	TRBV6-4	-	TRBJ1-1	TGTGCCAGCAGGGAGGACGTTGGCACTGAAGCTTTCTTT	CASREDVGTEAFF
few	TRBV12-3/TRBV12-4	-	TRBJ1-1	TGTGCCAGCAGTTTTCGGAGCAACACTGAAGCTTTCTTT	CASSFRSNTEAFF
few	TRBV29-1	TRBD1	TRBJ2-7	TGCAGCGTCTGGGACAGCTCCTACGAGCAGTACTTC	CSVWDSSYEQYF
-	TRBV29-1	-	TRBJ1-1	TGCAGCGTTGTAGTCGGAGGAAACACTGAAGCTTTCTTT	CSVVVGGNTEAFF
-	TRBV5-1	-	TRBJ1-2	TGCGCCAGCAGCTTGGCCGGCAGGACAAACTATGGCTACACCTTC	CASSLAGRTNYGYTF
few	TRBV3-1	-	TRBJ1-4	TGTGCCAGCAGCCAAGGCAGTAATAATGAAAAACTGTTTTTT	CASSQGSNNEKLFF
-	TRBV9	TRBD2	TRBJ2-7	TGTGCCAGCAGACCGGGACTAGCGGAGCACTACGAGCAGTACTTC	CASRPGLAEHYEQYF
-	TRBV29-1	TRBD2	TRBJ2-3	TGCAGCCCCGGTGTAGCGGGAGATACGCAGTATTTT	CSPGVAGDTQYF
-	TRBV7-9	-	TRBJ2-1	TGTGCCAGCAGTTCTCCCATGACAGGAGACGGTAATGAGCAGTTCTTC	CASSSPMTGDGNEQFF
few	TRBV29-1	-	TRBJ2-3	TGCAGCGTCGCCACCCGACAGACCACAGATACGCAGTATTTT	CSVATRQTTDTQYF
-	TRBV18	-	TRBJ1-2	TGTGCCAGCTCACCAAGCAATTCAGGGGTTGGCTACACCTTC	CASSPSNSGVGYTF
-	TRBV27	TRBD1	TRBJ1-5	TGTGCCAGCAGTTTTCAAGGGACAGTCAATCAGCCCCAGCATTTT	CASSFQGTVNQPQHF
-	TRBV20-1	-	TRBJ2-3	TGCAGTGCCAGTCTGGCAGATACGCAGTATTTT	CSASLADTQYF
many	TRBV20-1	TRBD2	TRBJ2-7	TGCAGTGTTCCGGGACTAGCGGGATTAGAGCAGTACTTC	CSVPGLAGLEQYF
few	TRBV5-4	-	TRBJ2-1	TGTGCCAGCAGCTTGGCACAGTACAATGAGCAGTTCTTC	CASSLAQYNEQFF
many	TRBV5-1	TRBD1	TRBJ2-3	TGCGCCAGCAGCTTGGGGCATCGGGACAGGGGCACAGATACGCAGTATTTT	CASSLGHRDRGTDTQYF